A single sample is the source of the 10 T cell receptor beta chains below, sequenced in a study of T cells in Graves' hyperthyroidism and ophthalmopathy. The TCR beta CDR3 regions underwent amplification using RNA transcripts as the source. During a first-round RT-PCR of the TCR CDR3, the HTBI primer set was used. TCRdb re-analysed the multiplex PCR reads in MiXCR, keeping a single row per CDR3 protein. This table has 300,000 to 450,000 distinct CDR3 sequences, around 14% appearing once. The sample consisted of blood. The source is a woman between 18 and 29 years old with Graves' hyperthyroidism that later progressed to Graves' ophthalmopathy.

This chain uses TRBV2 with TRBJ2-1, with 9 bases fitting TRBD2. The CDR3 has 16 residues. Germline CDR1 is SNHLY and CDR2 is FYNNEI. V shed 6 bases, J shed 4 bases, and the junction held 10 bases outside the gene matches. The CDR3 loop reads CASRTPGLAGYNEQFF. The CDR3 DNA follows: TGTGCCAGCAGGACCCCGGGGCTAGCGGGGTACAATGAGCAGTTCTTC.

In its sample, this clonotype was seen many times. The rearrangement joins TRBV28 to TRBJ1-1, with TRBD1 as a possible D gene (6 bases). V lost 5 bases and J lost 1, with 23 bases in between. Looked up from germline, CDR1 is MDHEN and CDR2 is SYDVKM. The CDR3 extends over 18 amino acids. The CDR3 DNA is TGTGCCAGCAGTCCCCTTGATGGGGGGGCGCGGGGGAACACTGAAGCTTTCTTT. This translates into CASSPLDGGARGNTEAFF.

Many counts were recorded for this clonotype. The V gene is TRBV28, the J gene TRBJ2-1; D gene unclear. Trimming stripped 6 bases from V and 9 bases from J, with 15 bases between. The germline CDR1 and CDR2 sequences are MDHEN and SYDVKM. CDR3 length equals 13 residues. CDR3 region: CASRPIKAGEQFF. The DNA of the CDR3 is TGTGCCAGCAGGCCGATCAAGGCCGGTGAGCAGTTCTTC.

This clonotype was counted many times. This chain joins TRBV28 and TRBJ2-3; the match to TRBD1 covers 11 bases. Germline CDR1 MDHEN, CDR2 SYDVKM. This CDR3 comprises 14 residues. Trimming at V came to 6 bases and at J to 7 bases, leaving 6 bases not matched to a gene. The CDR3 loop reads CASSHRTGGNTQYF. The CDR3 DNA is TGTGCCAGCAGCCATCGGACAGGGGGCAATACGCAGTATTTT.

There are many counts of this clonotype. The rearrangement links TRBV10-3 to TRBJ1-2; the D is unclear. This CDR3 region has 15 residues. Trimming took 0 bases from V and 0 from J, leaving 8 bases between them. CDR1 and CDR2 from the germline V gene are ENHRY and SYGVKD. CDR3 amino acids: CAISESAAANYGYTF. The CDR3 DNA reads TGTGCCATCAGTGAGTCCGCGGCGGCTAACTATGGCTACACCTTC.

This clonotype was counted between two and nine times. This chain uses TRBV27 with TRBJ2-2; 7 bases match TRBD2. CDR1 MNHEY and CDR2 SMNVEV come from the germline V gene (reference sequence). CDR3 length: 16 residues. Germline trimming cut 5 bases from V and 0 bases from J; bases unmatched to any gene: 6. The DNA for the CDR3 is TGTGCCAGCAGTACAAGGACTAGTGCGAACACCGGGGAGCTGTTTTTT. Translated: CASSTRTSANTGELFF.

This clonotype was recorded at least ten times. V and J are TRBV6-2 or TRBV6-3 and TRBJ1-2; the match to TRBD1 covers 8 bases. Germline V gene lookup returns CDR1 MNHEY and CDR2 SVGEGT. This CDR3 comprises 15 residues. With V trimmed by 5 bases and J by 0 bases, 5 bases remained unmatched. CDR3 amino acids: CASSPRDRPNYGYTF. CDR3 sequence (DNA): TGTGCCAGCAGTCCCCGGGACAGGCCTAACTATGGCTACACCTTC.

This clonotype was counted a few times. Germline is not matched at one junction end, which may reflect a read error. The chain has TRBV7-7 and TRBJ2-1; D is tentatively TRBD1 or TRBD2 (5 bases each). From germline, CDR1 is SSHAT and CDR2 FNYEAQ (reference sequence). This CDR3 is built from 15 residues. Here the CDR3 DNA reads TGTGCTAGCAGCTTACTGACGGGACCCTACAATGAGCAGTTCTTC. Translated: CASSLLTGPYNEQFF.

A remark on this clonotype: One base away lies a much larger clone, so this may be a sequencing read error. CDR3 sequence reads: CASKRQGAAGELFF. The CDR3 DNA follows: TGCGCCAGCAAAAGACAGGGGGCAGCGGGGGAGCTGTTTTTT. This chain connects TRBV5-1 to TRBJ2-2, with 10 bases fitting TRBD1. The CDR3 is made up of 14 amino acids. The trim removed 6 bases at V and 8 bases at J, leaving 7 bases unmatched. CDR1 is SGHRS and CDR2 is YFSETQ in the germline V gene.

The sample holds many counts of this clonotype. V gene TRBV6-1 combines with J gene TRBJ2-5; unclear D gene. V was cut by 5 bases and J by 3 bases, with 10 bases left in between. The CDR3 length is 13 residues. The germline CDR1 and CDR2 sequences are MNHNS and SASEGT. CDR3 residues: CASSLGPEETQYF. Written as DNA, the CDR3 is TGTGCCAGCAGTCTCGGTCCGGAAGAGACCCAGTACTTC.